This T cell receptor beta chain was identified during a study of T cell changes during pregnancy in multiple sclerosis. Clones were sequenced by immunoSEQ multiplex PCR, and TCRdb holds only the in-frame ones, with some missing. This sample has under 70,000 clones, with roughly 91% found just once. The CDR3 is 13 residues long. Germline V gene sequence: CDR1 SGHVS, CDR2 FNYEAQ. Trimming took 5 bases from V and 6 from J, leaving 14 bases between them. The specimen was peripheral blood, collected in the third trimester of pregnancy. The V gene is TRBV7-6, the J gene TRBJ2-7, with D perhaps matching TRBD2 (6 bases). This receptor was obtained from a female donor in good health, enrolled as a control in a pregnancy study. The CDR3 sequence is CASSAGPTGEQYF. CDR3 in DNA: TGTGCCAGCAGCGCGGGACCCACAGGCGAGCAGTACTTC.